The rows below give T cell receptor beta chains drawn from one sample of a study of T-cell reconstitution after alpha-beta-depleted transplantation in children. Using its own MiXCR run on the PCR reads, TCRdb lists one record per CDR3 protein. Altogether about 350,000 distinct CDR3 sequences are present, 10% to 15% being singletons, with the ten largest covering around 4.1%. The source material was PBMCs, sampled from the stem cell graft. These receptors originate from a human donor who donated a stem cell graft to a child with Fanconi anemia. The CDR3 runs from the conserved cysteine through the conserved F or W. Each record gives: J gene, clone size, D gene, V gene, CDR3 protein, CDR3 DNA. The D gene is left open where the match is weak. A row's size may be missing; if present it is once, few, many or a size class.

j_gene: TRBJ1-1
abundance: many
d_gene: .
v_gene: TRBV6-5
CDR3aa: CASSSIYKNTEAFF
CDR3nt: TGTGCCAGCAGTTCAATTTACAAGAACACTGAAGCTTTCTTT

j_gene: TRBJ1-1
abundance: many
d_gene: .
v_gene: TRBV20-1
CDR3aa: CSARDTVNTEAFF
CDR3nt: TGCAGTGCTAGAGATACGGTGAACACTGAAGCTTTCTTT

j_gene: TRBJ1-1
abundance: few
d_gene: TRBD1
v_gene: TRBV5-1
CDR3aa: CASRQTGPNTEAFF
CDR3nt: TGCGCCAGCAGACAGACAGGGCCGAACACTGAAGCTTTCTTT

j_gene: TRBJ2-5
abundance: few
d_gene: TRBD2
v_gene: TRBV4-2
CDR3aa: CASSQDLSGGAIQTQYF
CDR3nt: TGTGCCAGCAGCCAGGACCTTAGCGGGGGGGCAATTCAGACCCAGTACTTC

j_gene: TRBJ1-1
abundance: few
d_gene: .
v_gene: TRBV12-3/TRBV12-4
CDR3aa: CASSWAEAFF
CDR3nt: TGTGCCAGCAGCTGGGCTGAAGCTTTCTTT

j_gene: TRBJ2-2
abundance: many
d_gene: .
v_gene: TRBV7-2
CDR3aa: CASSWGAGTGELFF
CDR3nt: TGTGCCAGCAGCTGGGGGGCAGGGACCGGGGAGCTGTTTTTT

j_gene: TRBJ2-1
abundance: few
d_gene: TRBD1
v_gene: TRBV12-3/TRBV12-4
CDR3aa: CASSTTGVTYNEQFF
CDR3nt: TGTGCCAGCAGTACCACAGGGGTAACCTACAATGAGCAGTTCTTC

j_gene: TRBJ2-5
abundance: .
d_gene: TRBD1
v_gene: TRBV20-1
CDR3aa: CSARSGQGERVLETQYF
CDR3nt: TGCAGTGCTAGATCCGGACAGGGTGAGCGGGTTTTGGAGACCCAGTACTTC

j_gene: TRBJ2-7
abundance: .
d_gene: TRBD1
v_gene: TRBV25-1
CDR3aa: CASSDDRVAYEQYF
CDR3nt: TGTGCCAGCAGCGATGACAGGGTGGCCTACGAGCAGTACTTC

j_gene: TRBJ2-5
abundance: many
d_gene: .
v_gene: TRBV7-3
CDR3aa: CASSLTGAAQGTQYF
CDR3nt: TGTGCCAGCAGCTTAACTGGGGCGGCTCAAGGGACCCAGTACTTC

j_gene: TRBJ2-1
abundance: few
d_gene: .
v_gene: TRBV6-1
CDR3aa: CASSLSQAYNEQFF
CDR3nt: TGTGCCAGCAGCCTGTCTCAGGCGTACAATGAGCAGTTCTTC

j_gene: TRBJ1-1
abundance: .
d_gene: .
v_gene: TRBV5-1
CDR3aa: CASSSWPGDTEAFF
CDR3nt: TGCGCCAGCAGCAGTTGGCCCGGGGACACTGAAGCTTTCTTT

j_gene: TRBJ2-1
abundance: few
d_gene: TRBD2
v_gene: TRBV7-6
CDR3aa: CASSFPTSGGGNEQFF
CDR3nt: TGTGCCAGCAGCTTTCCGACTAGCGGGGGGGGGAATGAGCAGTTCTTC

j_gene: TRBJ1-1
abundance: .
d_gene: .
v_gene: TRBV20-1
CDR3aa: CSATRGLNTEAFF
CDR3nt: TGCAGTGCAACGCGGGGCCTGAACACTGAAGCTTTCTTT

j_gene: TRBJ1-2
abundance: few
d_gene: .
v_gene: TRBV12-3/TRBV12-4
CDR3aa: CASSHSSNYGYTF
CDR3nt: TGTGCCAGCAGCCACAGTTCTAACTATGGCTACACCTTC

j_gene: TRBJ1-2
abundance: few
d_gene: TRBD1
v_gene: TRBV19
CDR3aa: CASSISGTGSYGYTF
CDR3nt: TGTGCCAGTAGTATTTCCGGGACAGGGAGCTATGGCTACACCTTC